This TCR beta chain was found in a study of cytomegalovirus exposure and HLA in healthy donors. The assay was immunoSEQ multiplex PCR, and TCRdb's table has in-frame clones only and misses some. The data show about 220,000 clones, about 93% seen once. Whole-study findings and limits: Most TCRs appeared rarely, but some public TCRs recurred in many donors. The listing of some 170 TCR beta chains classed them as cytomegalovirus-associated. As confirmed in vitro, three CMV-associated chains were specific for CMV antigens.

Germline loops: CDR1 SGHTA, CDR2 FQGNSA. The CDR3 length is 16 residues. The junction had 6 bases not matched to a gene; V was cut back by 1 base and J by 1 base. A remark on this clone: Its antigen is not known.

Donors were drawn from the approximately 120-subject validation cohort, separate from the roughly 610-subject first cohort. J is TRBJ2-7 and V is TRBV7-2; 8 nucleotides line up with TRBD1. The sequence was collected from a woman in her late teens or twenties in good health and CMV-seronegative. Sequencing used PBMCs. This chain's CDR3 is CASSLESGQASYEQYF. The CDR3 region has the DNA TGTGCCAGCAGCTTAGAGTCGGGACAGGCATCCTACGAGCAGTACTTC. The whole variable domain, remainder taken from reference TRBV7-2 and TRBJ2-7, is GAGVSQSPSNKVTEKGKDVELRCDPISGHTALYWYRQSLGQGLEFLIYFQGNSAPDKSGLPSDRFSAERTGGSVSTLTIQRTQQEDSAVYLCASSLESGQASYEQYFGPGTRLTVT.